The 23 T cell receptor beta chains presented below share a single source sample, sequenced in a study of cytomegalovirus exposure and HLA in healthy donors. PCR was performed using 60 Vbeta and 13 Jbeta primers. Sequencing was performed with immunoSEQ multiplex PCR; in TCRdb, only in-frame clones are kept and a portion is missing. The sample includes 150,000 to 200,000 clones, around 67% of them seen just once. Specimen: PBMCs. The receptors here all came from a woman aged 18-35 years in good health and CMV-seropositive.

V usage is TRBV9 and J usage is TRBJ2-3; no definite D call. V was shortened by 0 bases and J by 3 bases, with 11 bases between the two germline ends. CDR1 is SGDLS and CDR2 is YYNGEE in the germline V gene. The CDR3 is made up of 15 amino acids. DNA of the CDR3: TGTGCCAGCAGCGTAGGTCTAGGTTCGACAGATACGCAGTATTTT. It is translated as CASSVGLGSTDTQYF.

The rearrangement uses TRBV10-3 and TRBJ2-7; 9 positions agree with TRBD1. Trimming removed 6 bases from V and 7 bases from J; junction bases left unmatched: 4. The CDR3 consists of 12 residues. Germline CDR1 and CDR2: ENHRY and SYGVKD. The DNA for the CDR3 is TGTGCCATCAGGGGGACAGGGTGGGAGCAGTACTTC. It is translated as CAIRGTGWEQYF.

V and J are TRBV5-1 and TRBJ2-7, with 13 bases matching TRBD2. The V and J ends lost 4 bases and 0 bases, in that order; junction bases with no gene match: 7. Germline CDR1 is SGHRS and CDR2 is YFSETQ. There are 17 residues in the CDR3. The CDR3 sequence: CASSPEGLAGSSYEQYF. The CDR3 nucleotides read TGCGCCAGCAGCCCGGAGGGACTAGCGGGGAGCTCCTACGAGCAGTACTTC.

This clone was counted a single time. V usage is TRBV2 and J usage is TRBJ2-4; 8 bases align to TRBD2. There are 13 residues in the CDR3. CDR1 is SNHLY and CDR2 is FYNNEI in the germline V gene. With 8 bases clipped from V and 7 bases from J, the junction kept 7 bases outside the gene matches. DNA for the CDR3: TGTGCCAGCGGAGTTAGCGGGACTAACATTCAGTACTTC. It is translated as CASGVSGTNIQYF. Filled out from reference TRBV2 and TRBJ2-4, the complete variable domain reads EPEVTQTPSHQVTQMGQEVILRCVPISNHLYFYWYRQILGQKVEFLVSFYNNEISEKSEIFDDQFSVERPDGSNFTLKIRSTKLEDSAMYFCASGVSGTNIQYFGAGTRLSVL.

This rearrangement joins TRBV2 to TRBJ1-1; 8 bases map to TRBD1. The V segment lost 6 bases and the J segment 4 bases; nucleotides outside the gene matches: 4. The CDR3 spans 13 residues. Germline CDR1 SNHLY, CDR2 FYNNEI. The CDR3 reads CASSTGGVTEAFF. The CDR3 DNA sequence: TGTGCCAGCAGCACAGGGGGGGTCACTGAAGCTTTCTTT.

This clone was counted a few times. V is TRBV5-1 and J is TRBJ2-3; 13 positions agree with TRBD2. Germline assignment: CDR1 SGHRS and CDR2 YFSETQ. V was pared by 2 bases and J by 0 bases, with 6 bases of the junction left unmatched. This CDR3 comprises 18 residues. CDR3 coding DNA: TGCGCCAGCAGCTTTCGCGGGACTAGCGGGACTAGCACAGATACGCAGTATTTT. The encoded protein is CASSFRGTSGTSTDTQYF.

The CDR3 coding sequence is TGTGCCAGTAATCACAGGGGCAATCAGCCCCAGCATTTT. It yields the protein CASNHRGNQPQHF. The J gene is TRBJ1-5, the V gene TRBV19, with a weak D call TRBD1 (6 bases). V was trimmed by 7 bases and J by 2 bases, leaving 9 bases between them. Per germline, CDR1 LNHDA and CDR2 SQIVND (reference sequence). The CDR3 covers 13 residues. Full variable domain (rest looked up from reference TRBV19 and TRBJ1-5): DGGITQSPKYLFRKEGQNVTLSCEQNLNHDAMYWYRQDPGQGLRLIYYSQIVNDFQKGDIAEGYSVSREKKESFPLTVTSAQKNPTAFYLCASNHRGNQPQHFGDGTRLSIL.

This CDR3 is CASSKIGENSPLHF. The DNA of the CDR3 is TGCGCCAGCAGCAAGATAGGGGAAAATTCACCCCTCCACTTT. The genes are TRBV4-3 and TRBJ1-6, with D perhaps matching TRBD1 (5 bases). The germline gives CDR1 LGHNA, CDR2 YSLEER. The CDR3 extends over 14 amino acids. V shed 5 bases and J shed 7 bases, with 12 bases lying between them.

Written as DNA, the CDR3 is TGTGCCAGCAGTCAGGCGAGTCTCTACGAGCAGTACTTC. Protein sequence: CASSQASLYEQYF. The rearrangement joins TRBV7-9 to TRBJ2-7, with D unresolved. The CDR3 covers 13 residues. The ends were cut back, 6 bases at V and 3 bases at J, with 12 bases in the middle. Germline V CDR1 and CDR2: SEHNR, FQNEAQ (reference sequence).

The V and J genes are TRBV5-1 and TRBJ1-1, with TRBD1 identical over 9 bases. CDR3 size: 14 residues. Losses at the gene ends were 3 bases for V and 4 bases for J; bases not matched to a gene: 4. Germline V gives CDR1 SGHRS, CDR2 YFSETQ. The CDR3 nucleotides are TGCGCCAGCAGCTCGGGGGACAGGGCCACTGAAGCTTTCTTT. Amino acids: CASSSGDRATEAFF.

CDR3: CASSGRTSGGYEQYF. CDR3 DNA: TGTGCCAGCAGCGGACGGACTAGCGGGGGCTACGAGCAGTACTTC. The chain employs TRBV7-2 and TRBJ2-7; 13 nucleotides align to TRBD2. CDR1 is SGHTA and CDR2 is FQGNSA in the germline V gene. The CDR3 has 15 residues. The junction had 4 bases not matched to a gene; V was cut back by 5 bases and J by 3 bases.

The chain uses TRBV27 and TRBJ1-2; TRBD1 matches at 7 bases. The CDR3 loop spans 16 amino acids. CDR1 and CDR2 from the germline V gene are MNHEY and SMNVEV (reference sequence). The V segment lost 4 bases and the J segment 4 bases; nucleotides outside the gene matches: 12. CDR3 nucleotide sequence: TGTGCCAGCAGTTCCTCCTTCCGACAGGGTGTCTATGGCTACACCTTC. This gives the protein CASSSSFRQGVYGYTF.

This clone has a handful of counts. The J gene is TRBJ2-1, the V gene TRBV19; the match to TRBD1 covers 7 bases. Losses at the gene ends were 3 bases for V and 6 bases for J; bases not matched to a gene: 2. This CDR3 is built from 13 residues. Germline-derived CDR1 and CDR2 are LNHDA and SQIVND (reference sequence). The CDR3 here is CASSMGQLNEQFF. The DNA for the CDR3 is TGTGCCAGTAGTATGGGACAGCTCAATGAGCAGTTCTTC. The variable domain in full, completed from reference TRBV19 and TRBJ2-1, reads DGGITQSPKYLFRKEGQNVTLSCEQNLNHDAMYWYRQDPGQGLRLIYYSQIVNDFQKGDIAEGYSVSREKKESFPLTVTSAQKNPTAFYLCASSMGQLNEQFFGPGTRLTVL.

This clone was picked up a small number of times. The chain is built from TRBV19 and TRBJ2-6; 8 nucleotides align to TRBD1. Per germline, CDR1 LNHDA and CDR2 SQIVND (reference sequence). V was pared by 3 bases and J by 0 bases, with 7 bases of the junction left unmatched. CDR3 length equals 18 residues. The CDR3 DNA reads as TGTGCCAGTAGTATGTCGGGACAGGAAAGCTCTGGGGCCAACGTCCTGACTTTC. Amino acid sequence: CASSMSGQESSGANVLTF.

This CDR3 reads CASSWEGEKLFF. CDR3 coding DNA: TGCGCCAGCAGTTGGGAGGGCGAAAAACTGTTTTTT. This chain links TRBV5-1 with TRBJ1-4; no reliable D call. Trimming shortened V by 5 bases and J by 8 bases, and 10 bases separated the two germline ends. This CDR3 is 12 amino acids long. Germline V gives CDR1 SGHRS, CDR2 YFSETQ. Combining the CDR3 with reference TRBV5-1 and TRBJ1-4 gives the whole variable domain KAGVTQTPRYLIKTRGQQVTLSCSPISGHRSVSWYQQTPGQGLQFLFEYFSETQRNKGNFPGRFSGRQFSNSRSEMNVSTLELGDSALYLCASSWEGEKLFFGSGTQLSVL.

This clone was seen a handful of times. The rearrangement uses TRBV9 and TRBJ2-5, with D tentatively TRBD1 (6 bases). Germline V CDR1 and CDR2: SGDLS, YYNGEE. The CDR3 runs to 17 residues. V gave up 4 bases and J gave up 1 base, with 20 bases separating them. The CDR3 bases are TGTGCCAGCAGCCCCCACACCTGGGACACTAGCCAAGAGACCCAGTACTTC. Protein product: CASSPHTWDTSQETQYF. Complete variable domain (other parts from reference TRBV9 and TRBJ2-5): DSGVTQTPKHLITATGQRVTLRCSPRSGDLSVYWYQQSLDQGLQFLIQYYNGEERAKGNILERFSAQQFPDLHSELNLSSLELGDSALYFCASSPHTWDTSQETQYFGPGTRLLVL.

The chain carries TRBV27 and TRBJ2-4, with 7 positions matching TRBD1. The CDR3 is made up of 11 amino acids. In germline, CDR1 is MNHEY, CDR2 SMNVEV (reference sequence). V was clipped by 9 bases and J by 8 bases; unmatched bases: 4. The CDR3 reads CASAQGDIQYF. The CDR3 DNA reads TGTGCCAGTGCGCAGGGGGACATTCAGTACTTC.

The CDR3 spells CASSLGRAEETQYF. CDR3 DNA sequence: TGCGCCAGCAGCTTGGGGAGGGCGGAAGAGACCCAGTACTTC. V usage is TRBV5-1 and J usage is TRBJ2-5; a possible D gene is TRBD2 (6 bases). From germline, CDR1 is SGHRS and CDR2 YFSETQ. CDR3 length: 14 residues. The V end was cut by 0 bases, the J end by 3 bases, with 9 bases between.

This sequence joins TRBV4-3 and TRBJ1-1, with D perhaps matching TRBD1 (6 bases). Deletions cut 3 bases from V and 0 bases from J, with 20 bases between. The CDR3 contains 18 residues. Per germline, CDR1 LGHNA and CDR2 YSLEER. This CDR3 is CASSHRFGQGLMNTEAFF. Here the CDR3 DNA reads TGCGCCAGCAGCCATCGTTTTGGTCAGGGGCTCATGAACACTGAAGCTTTCTTT.

The gene calls are TRBV5-6 and TRBJ2-5; 7 positions agree with TRBD2. The CDR3 runs 13 residues. The ends lost 7 bases at V and 2 bases at J; junction bases unmatched: 5. Germline CDR1 reads SGHDT; CDR2 reads YYEEEE. CDR3 loop: CASGRDYQETQYF. CDR3 nucleotide sequence: TGTGCCAGCGGTAGGGACTATCAAGAGACCCAGTACTTC.

The chain uses TRBV27 and TRBJ2-7, with D uncertain. This CDR3 is built from 13 residues. Germline V gene lookup returns CDR1 MNHEY and CDR2 SMNVEV (reference sequence). V dropped 4 bases and J dropped 5 bases, with 12 bases sitting between them. The DNA of the CDR3 is TGTGCCAGCAGTTCCAACCTAGAGGACGAGCAGTACTTC. Residues: CASSSNLEDEQYF.

The rearrangement links TRBV27 to TRBJ2-7, with 8 nucleotides matching TRBD2. Germline CDR1 and CDR2: MNHEY and SMNVEV (reference sequence). Trimming cost V 2 bases and J 2 bases; bases outside gene matches: 8. This CDR3 spans 16 amino acids. The CDR3 nucleotides are TGTGCCAGCAGTTTACTCCTAGCGGGCGGTACCTACGAGCAGTACTTC. The encoded protein is CASSLLLAGGTYEQYF.

This rearrangement joins TRBV10-3 to TRBJ2-5, with TRBD2 matching 10 bases. The CDR3 sequence is 13 residues long. With 7 bases clipped from V and 3 bases from J, the junction kept 2 bases outside the gene matches. CDR1 is ENHRY and CDR2 is SYGVKD in the germline V gene. Here the CDR3 reads CAIKLAGEETQYF. The CDR3 DNA reads TGTGCCATCAAGCTAGCGGGAGAAGAGACCCAGTACTTC.